One sample yielded the 23 T cell receptor beta chains listed below, sequenced in a study of radiotherapy plus CTLA-4 blockade in lung cancer listed by TCRdb under 2018. Preparation of the library involved the immunoSEQ multiplex PCR assay. TCRdb holds this immuneACCESS table with in-frame rearrangements only. Some clones are missing; in checked studies, unresolved V genes explain under half, and the rest has no known cause. Here the sample has under 65,000 clones; approximately 82% occur a single time. The ten largest make up around 6% of the sample. The sequences come from peripheral blood, collected from a patient treated with radiotherapy plus ipilimumab. Receptor source: a human donor with non-small cell lung cancer whose response to radiotherapy plus ipilimumab could not be evaluated.

V gene TRBV6-5 combines with J gene TRBJ2-5, with 10 bases fitting TRBD1. The J call may be wrong; the DNA end is better matched by TRBJ2-7. The CDR3 totals 15 residues. Germline V gene data show CDR1 as MNHEY and CDR2 as SVGAGI. The CDR3 DNA sequence: TGTGCCAGCAGTTACTCTAGGACAGGGGGCTACGAGCAGTACTTC. It translates to CASSYSRTGGYEQYF.

The chain joins TRBV4-3 to TRBJ1-2, with D maybe TRBD1 (6 bases). The germline V gene encodes CDR1 LGHNA and CDR2 YSLEER. V lost 3 bases, J lost 8 bases, and 19 bases lay in between. This CDR3 spans 15 amino acids. CDR3 bases: TGCGCCAGCAGCCAGATAGAGGGGGGGTTTGGGGGCTACACCTTC. It yields the protein CASSQIEGGFGGYTF.

This rearrangement joins TRBV5-1 to TRBJ2-5; 12 nucleotides match TRBD1. Germline lookup yields CDR1 SGHRS and CDR2 YFSETQ. CDR3 length: 16 residues. The V and J ends lost 4 bases and 5 bases, in that order; junction bases with no gene match: 9. As DNA, the CDR3 is TGCGCCAGCAGCCCCTGGGACAGGGGGCGCCGGGAGACCCAGTACTTC. Encoded protein: CASSPWDRGRRETQYF.

The J gene is TRBJ2-5, the V gene TRBV9; maybe TRBD2 (6 bases). Germline assignment: CDR1 SGDLS and CDR2 YYNGEE. The V gene lost 4 bases and the J gene lost 4 bases, with 17 bases spanning the gap. This CDR3 spans 15 amino acids. CDR3 DNA: TGTGCCAGCAGCCCCCACGGGGGAGTAGGAGAGACCCAGTACTTC. Amino acids: CASSPHGGVGETQYF.

As DNA, the CDR3 is TGTGCCAGCAGCCAACAGGTCTCAGCTAGCACAGATACGCAGTATTTT. Its protein product is CASSQQVSASTDTQYF. This chain links TRBV14 with TRBJ2-3; no reliable D call. Germline CDR1 and CDR2: SGHDN and FVKESK. The V gene lost 2 bases and the J gene lost 0 bases, with 12 bases spanning the gap. The CDR3 spans 16 residues.

V and J are TRBV30 and TRBJ2-7, with TRBD2 identical over 7 bases. Trimming took 1 base from V and 0 from J; bases not matched to a gene: 3. This CDR3 contains 14 residues. The V gene's germline CDR1 is GTSNPN and CDR2 SVGIG (reference sequence). The CDR3 DNA reads TGTGCCTGGAGTGAGGGCGGGAGCTCCTACGAGCAGTACTTC. It yields the protein CAWSEGGSSYEQYF.

The CDR3: CSVQGVGYTF. The CDR3 nucleotides are TGCAGTGTGCAGGGCGTAGGCTACACCTTC. V gene TRBV20-1 combines with J gene TRBJ1-2, with TRBD1 as a possible D gene (5 bases). The ends were cut back, 7 bases at V and 8 bases at J, with 11 bases in the middle. In germline, CDR1 is DFQATT, CDR2 SNEGSKA (reference sequence). The CDR3 has 10 amino acids.

The sample holds one count of this clone. The chain couples TRBV28 to TRBJ1-5, with D perhaps matching TRBD1 (6 bases). The germline gives CDR1 MDHEN, CDR2 SYDVKM. V lost 6 bases and J lost 4, with 19 bases in between. CDR3 size: 16 residues. CDR3 coding DNA: TGTGCCAGCAGCCATTTCAGACAGGCCATAAATCAGCCCCAGCATTTT. Amino acid sequence: CASSHFRQAINQPQHF.

V usage is TRBV18 and J usage is TRBJ2-3; D unresolved. The CDR3 extends over 16 amino acids. Germline CDR1 reads KGHSH; CDR2 reads LQKENI. Trimming pared 3 bases from V and 2 bases from J, leaving 15 bases between. The CDR3 DNA follows: TGTGCCAGCTCACCCTCTAGACGGGTATTCACAGATACGCAGTATTTT. Translation: CASSPSRRVFTDTQYF.

This clone was observed a few times. The V and J genes are TRBV1 and TRBJ1-6. TRBV1 is termed a pseudogene. CDR3 size: 17 residues. CDR3 region: CTSGAGRRADESSPLHF. CDR3 DNA: TGCACCAGCGGAGCAGGGAGGCGGGCAGACGAAAGTTCACCCCTCCACTTT.

The chain links TRBV19 to TRBJ1-5; 10 positions agree with TRBD1. Germline CDR1 is LNHDA and CDR2 is SQIVND (reference sequence). V trimming: 6 bases; J trimming: 4 bases; junction bases outside the gene matches: 6. The CDR3 length is 15 residues. For the CDR3, the DNA is TGTGCCAGTAGCCCGACAGGGGGCTGGAATCAGCCCCAGCATTTT. This gives the protein CASSPTGGWNQPQHF.

This clone was seen only once. The sample has other DNA sequences that encode this CDR3 too. V usage is TRBV7-7 and J usage is TRBJ2-7, with 8 positions matching TRBD1. The CDR3 is 15 amino acids. Germline CDR1 is SSHAT and CDR2 is FNYEAQ (reference sequence). Trimming at V came to 2 bases and at J to 3 bases, leaving 6 bases not matched to a gene. CDR3 region: CASSLRHGQGYEQYF. The CDR3 nucleotides read TGTGCCAGCAGCTTACGCCACGGACAGGGCTACGAGCAGTACTTC.

The chain uses TRBV27 and TRBJ2-2, with D maybe TRBD1 (6 bases). The germline V and J ends were trimmed by 1 base and 8 bases, with 17 bases remaining between them. The CDR3 spans 16 residues. Germline V CDR1 and CDR2: MNHEY, SMNVEV (reference sequence). The CDR3: CASSLWLSQGKGELFF. The CDR3 DNA is TGTGCCAGCAGTTTATGGTTGTCTCAGGGGAAGGGGGAGCTGTTTTTT.

The genes are TRBV5-4 and TRBJ1-2; 8 nucleotides line up with TRBD1. Germline assignment: CDR1 SGHNT and CDR2 YYREEE (reference sequence). V was pared by 3 bases and J by 5 bases, with 9 bases of the junction left unmatched. The length of the CDR3 is 15 residues. The CDR3 is CASSYSGGAGYGYTF. For the CDR3, the DNA is TGTGCCAGCAGCTACTCAGGGGGCGCTGGGTATGGCTACACCTTC. Full variable domain (outside the CDR3, taken from reference TRBV5-4 and TRBJ1-2): ETGVTQSPTHLIKTRGQQVTLRCSSQSGHNTVSWYQQALGQGPQFIFQYYREEENGRGNFPPRFSGLQFPNYSSELNVNALELDDSALYLCASSYSGGAGYGYTFGSGTRLTVV.

This chain connects TRBV10-2 to TRBJ2-1; 10 nucleotides agree with TRBD2. CDR1 WSHSY and CDR2 SAAADI come from the germline V gene. With V trimmed by 5 bases and J by 9 bases, 13 bases remained unmatched. This CDR3 spans 16 amino acids. Here the CDR3 reads CASSSPGLASQSEQFF. The CDR3 DNA follows: TGCGCCAGCAGTTCGCCGGGACTAGCGTCTCAAAGTGAGCAGTTCTTC.

The chain combines TRBV5-1 with TRBJ1-4; the D gene is possibly TRBD1 (5 bases). Trimming removed 3 bases at V and 8 bases at J, with 11 bases between. The germline CDR1 and CDR2 sequences are SGHRS and YFSETQ. The CDR3 runs to 13 residues. CDR3 coding DNA: TGCGCCAGCAGCTCCGGGGGGGAGGAAAAACTGTTTTTT. The encoded protein is CASSSGGEEKLFF.

The chain employs TRBV7-9 and TRBJ1-3, with no clear D. Trimming took off 1 base at V and 0 bases at J, with 10 bases between the two ends. Germline CDR1 is SEHNR and CDR2 is FQNEAQ (reference sequence). The CDR3 totals 16 residues. In DNA, the CDR3 is TGTGCCAGCAGCTTAGAAGGAGCGAGCTCTGGAAACACCATATATTTT. Its translation: CASSLEGASSGNTIYF.

The genes are TRBV7-2 and TRBJ2-1, with 9 bases matching TRBD2. In germline, CDR1 is SGHTA, CDR2 FQGNSA. V gave up 1 base and J gave up 3 bases; unmatched junction bases: 4. CDR3 length: 16 amino acids. CDR3 protein: CASSLGLAGSYNEQFF. CDR3 sequence (DNA): TGTGCCAGCAGCTTAGGTCTAGCGGGGAGCTACAATGAGCAGTTCTTC.

V usage is TRBV11-2 and J usage is TRBJ2-3; D unclear. Trimming stripped 2 bases from V and 6 bases from J, with 6 bases between. Germline assignment: CDR1 SGHAT and CDR2 FQNNGV. This CDR3 region has 12 residues. CDR3 bases: TGTGCCAGCAGCTTAATGGGCGATACGCAGTATTTT. Protein product: CASSLMGDTQYF.

V gene TRBV7-2 combines with J gene TRBJ2-3; 10 bases match TRBD2. CDR1 and CDR2 from the germline V gene are SGHTA and FQGNSA. V lost 5 bases and J lost 3; bases outside the gene matches: 2. The CDR3 extends over 14 amino acids. The CDR3 sequence is CASSASGSTDTQYF. The CDR3 DNA reads as TGTGCCAGCAGCGCTAGCGGGAGTACAGATACGCAGTATTTT.

The chain couples TRBV5-6 to TRBJ2-5; tentatively, D is TRBD2 (5 bases). V was shortened by 1 base and J by 3 bases, with 10 bases between the two germline ends. CDR3 length: 14 amino acids. Germline V gene lookup returns CDR1 SGHDT and CDR2 YYEEEE. The CDR3 spells CASSLWRPEETQYF. The CDR3 DNA is TGTGCCAGCAGCTTGTGGAGGCCAGAAGAGACCCAGTACTTC. Based on the CDR3 plus reference TRBV5-6 and TRBJ2-5, the full variable domain is DAGVTQSPTHLIKTRGQQVTLRCSPKSGHDTVSWYQQALGQGPQFIFQYYEEEERQRGNFPDRFSGHQFPNYSSELNVNALLLGDSALYLCASSLWRPEETQYFGPGTRLLVL.

This chain joins TRBV4-3 and TRBJ2-7; TRBD1 agrees at 9 bases. This CDR3 has 16 residues. The germline V gene encodes CDR1 LGHNA and CDR2 YSLEER. V lost 2 bases and J lost 1; bases outside the gene matches: 6. This CDR3 is CASSQIRTGVSYEQYF. The DNA of the CDR3 is TGCGCCAGCAGCCAAATCCGGACAGGGGTTTCCTACGAGCAGTACTTC.

A single count supports this clone. This chain uses TRBV14 with TRBJ2-3, with no clear D. V gave up 0 bases and J gave up 1 base, with 11 bases separating them. Germline-derived CDR1 and CDR2 are SGHDN and FVKESK. The CDR3 runs to 16 residues. Here the CDR3 DNA reads TGTGCCAGCAGCCAAGATCTCCTAGTGGGCACAGATACGCAGTATTTT. It yields the protein CASSQDLLVGTDTQYF.